This T cell receptor (beta chain) was obtained from a study of blood T cell repertoires in COVID-19. Study-level background: Spain, Italy and the United States supplied samples that represented acute and convalescent COVID-19. PBMCs, B-cell-depleted T cells, or T cells were the source of the cDNA or gDNA that made up the material.

Profiled with immunoSEQ multiplex PCR; TCRdb holds only in-frame clones, not every one. Of roughly 130,000 clones in the sample, about 86% are singletons; the top ten hold roughly 17%. V lost 0 bases, J lost 6 bases, and 11 bases stayed unmatched. From germline, CDR1 is MNHNS and CDR2 SASEGT. The CDR3 extends over 18 amino acids. The clonotype comes from a woman between 50 and 59 years old with acute or convalescent COVID-19. The rearrangement joins TRBV6-1 to TRBJ2-1, with 10 bases aligning to TRBD1. Specimen: peripheral blood. The CDR3 DNA is TGTGCCAGCAGTGAAGCCAGGACAGGGGGTAAGATTCGCAATGAGCAGTTCTTC. Protein: CASSEARTGGKIRNEQFF.